The 22 T cell receptor beta chains in this list originate from one sample, sequenced in a study of blood T cell repertoires in COVID-19. Generated by immunoSEQ multiplex PCR, the TCRdb table keeps only in-frame clones and is missing some. Of roughly 56,000 clones in the sample, about 92% are singletons; the top ten hold around 4.3%. Sequenced input: peripheral blood. The receptors derive from a man over 45 with active COVID-19.

The chain has TRBV6-5 and TRBJ2-7, with D possibly TRBD1 on 5 matching bases. Between the trimmed V and J ends, which lost 4 bases and 6 bases, there was a span of 16 bases. The CDR3 loop spans 14 amino acids. The germline V gene encodes CDR1 MNHEY and CDR2 SVGAGI. CDR3 DNA sequence: TGTGCCAGCAGTTCGCGCGCAGGGTTCAGCGAGCAGTACTTC. It encodes CASSSRAGFSEQYF.

The chain links TRBV9 to TRBJ1-3; 7 positions match TRBD1. Germline CDR1 reads SGDLS; CDR2 reads YYNGEE. With 0 bases clipped from V and 3 bases from J, the junction kept 6 bases outside the gene matches. This CDR3 is 16 amino acids long. For the CDR3, the DNA is TGTGCCAGCAGCGTAGGGGACAGTTTAGATGGAAACACCATATATTTT. Protein sequence: CASSVGDSLDGNTIYF. Full variable domain (rest looked up from reference TRBV9 and TRBJ1-3): DSGVTQTPKHLITATGQRVTLRCSPRSGDLSVYWYQQSLDQGLQFLIQYYNGEERAKGNILERFSAQQFPDLHSELNLSSLELGDSALYFCASSVGDSLDGNTIYFGEGSWLTVV.

The chain joins TRBV7-3 to TRBJ2-1; 10 bases line up with TRBD1. The CDR3 sequence is 16 residues long. Germline loops: CDR1 SGHTA, CDR2 FQGTGA. Trimming took 5 bases from V and 8 from J; bases not matched to a gene: 12. CDR3 residues: CASSPEEGQGRYEQFF. The CDR3 DNA follows: TGTGCCAGCAGCCCCGAGGAGGGACAGGGGAGGTATGAGCAGTTCTTC.

The chain uses TRBV5-3 and TRBJ1-5, with a weak D call TRBD1 (6 bases). TRBV5-3 falls under the ORF class, with uncertain function. This CDR3 spans 17 amino acids. V gave up 2 bases and J gave up 5 bases, with 20 bases separating them. CDR3 region: CARSFRQGRLKDQPQHF. The CDR3 bases are TGTGCCAGAAGCTTTCGGCAGGGGCGCCTCAAGGATCAGCCCCAGCATTTT.

V and J are TRBV28 and TRBJ2-1; D may be TRBD2 (6 bases). The CDR3 spans 15 residues. Trimming took off 8 bases at V and 4 bases at J, with 18 bases between the two ends. CDR1 and CDR2 from the germline V gene are MDHEN and SYDVKM. The CDR3, as DNA: TGTGCCAGCCGGAGGGGAACCGGTGGGTACAATGAGCAGTTCTTC. This encodes CASRRGTGGYNEQFF.

The gene calls are TRBV7-8 and TRBJ2-1; 11 nucleotides match TRBD1. Germline V CDR1 and CDR2: SGHVS, FQNEAQ. V was clipped by 3 bases and J by 9 bases; unmatched bases: 16. The CDR3 loop spans 18 amino acids. The CDR3 here is CASSFAPIWGQGGVEQFF. The CDR3 coding sequence is TGTGCCAGCAGCTTTGCGCCTATATGGGGACAGGGGGGCGTTGAGCAGTTCTTC.

The chain couples TRBV19 to TRBJ2-7, with 8 bases matching TRBD1. Germline CDR1 and CDR2: LNHDA and SQIVND (reference sequence). Losses at the gene ends were 7 bases for V and 4 bases for J; bases not matched to a gene: 6. This CDR3 spans 13 amino acids. CDR3 coding DNA: TGTGCCAGTAAGATCCAGGGGGCATACGAGCAGTACTTC. Its translation is CASKIQGAYEQYF.

The chain joins TRBV7-9 to TRBJ2-6, with D hard to call. The length of the CDR3 is 17 residues. V was pared by 2 bases and J by 4 bases, with 15 bases between. Germline values: CDR1 SEHNR, CDR2 FQNEAQ (reference sequence). CDR3 protein: CASSLTGSLGGANVLTF. CDR3 DNA sequence: TGTGCCAGCAGCTTAACCGGCTCCCTAGGAGGGGCCAACGTCCTGACTTTC.

The rearrangement links TRBV2 to TRBJ2-7; 7 positions match TRBD1. V lost 3 bases to trimming and J lost 0 bases; unmatched junction nucleotides: 5. The germline CDR1 and CDR2 sequences are SNHLY and FYNNEI. This CDR3 is built from 15 residues. This chain's CDR3 is CASSDLGDSSYEQYF. The CDR3 DNA reads TGTGCCAGCAGTGACCTCGGGGACAGCTCCTACGAGCAGTACTTC. Full variable domain (remainder filled in from reference TRBV2 and TRBJ2-7): EPEVTQTPSHQVTQMGQEVILRCVPISNHLYFYWYRQILGQKVEFLVSFYNNEISEKSEIFDDQFSVERPDGSNFTLKIRSTKLEDSAMYFCASSDLGDSSYEQYFGPGTRLTVT.

The V call is TRBV7-9, the J call TRBJ2-4; 10 nucleotides agree with TRBD1. V lost 1 base to trimming and J lost 3 bases; unmatched junction nucleotides: 6. This CDR3 contains 17 residues. Germline CDR1 reads SEHNR; CDR2 reads FQNEAQ (reference sequence). CDR3 residues: CASSLVPGQGFKNIQYF. The CDR3 DNA is TGTGCCAGCAGCTTAGTTCCGGGACAGGGGTTCAAAAACATTCAGTACTTC.

The gene calls are TRBV19 and TRBJ1-5, with D possibly matching TRBD1 (6 bases). V was pared by 5 bases and J by 1 base, with 12 bases between. There are 15 residues in the CDR3. The germline CDR1 and CDR2 sequences are LNHDA and SQIVND (reference sequence). CDR3 coding DNA: TGTGCCAGTAGTTCTCAGGGGAACAGCAATCAGCCCCAGCATTTT. Amino acids: CASSSQGNSNQPQHF.

The chain has TRBV27 and TRBJ1-6, with D hard to call. This CDR3 contains 13 residues. CDR1 MNHEY and CDR2 SMNVEV come from the germline V gene (reference sequence). V lost 1 base and J 10 bases, leaving 8 bases between the germline ends. In DNA, the CDR3 is TGTGCCAGCAGTTTATGGGCAGTCTCACCCCTCCACTTT. It codes for CASSLWAVSPLHF.

This clone was found once. This sequence joins TRBV6-2 or TRBV6-3 and TRBJ2-1; TRBD2 might be the D (6 bases). This CDR3 region has 16 residues. V was trimmed by 0 bases and J by 7 bases, leaving 16 bases between them. Per the germline V gene, CDR1 is MNHEY and CDR2 is SVGEGT. In DNA, the CDR3 is TGTGCCAGCAGTTACTCGCAGCGGGTCTCCATGAATGAGCAGTTCTTC. Residues: CASSYSQRVSMNEQFF.

The genes are TRBV12-2 and TRBJ1-4; the table's D gene call, TRBD1, was not cross checked with the DNA. TRBV12-2 is a known pseudogene. The CDR3 runs 16 residues. The CDR3, as DNA: TGTGCAAGTCGCTTAGTGGACAGGCAGACTAATGAAAAACTGTTTTTT. This codes for CASRLVDRQTNEKLFF.

The chain recombines TRBV3-1 (or the pseudogene TRBV3-2) with TRBJ2-1, with 7 bases matching TRBD2. After removal of 2 bases from V and 0 bases from J, the junction contained 4 bases not matched to a gene. Germline CDR1 and CDR2: LGHDT and YNNKEL (reference sequence). The CDR3 contains 16 residues. The CDR3 here is CASSQSGIHSYNEQFF. CDR3 nucleotide sequence: TGTGCCAGCAGCCAAAGCGGGATTCACTCCTACAATGAGCAGTTCTTC.

The gene calls are TRBV7-2 and TRBJ2-5, with TRBD2 identical over 7 bases. The CDR3 runs to 14 residues. With V trimmed by 7 bases and J by 2 bases, 7 bases remained unmatched. Per germline, CDR1 SGHTA and CDR2 FQGNSA. In DNA, the CDR3 is TGTGCCAGCAACCTGGGACTATCGCAAGAGACCCAGTACTTC. Protein: CASNLGLSQETQYF.

The chain carries TRBV2 and TRBJ1-3; TRBD1 might be the D (6 bases). The V gene lost 1 base and the J gene lost 3 bases, with 10 bases spanning the gap. Per germline, CDR1 SNHLY and CDR2 FYNNEI. The CDR3 loop spans 15 amino acids. The CDR3 DNA reads TGTGCCAGCAGTGAAGAGAGGGGGGGTGGAAACACCATATATTTT. Amino acids: CASSEERGGGNTIYF.

This chain links TRBV28 with TRBJ1-2; 11 positions agree with TRBD1. The V gene's germline CDR1 is MDHEN and CDR2 SYDVKM. V lost 2 bases to trimming and J lost 4 bases; unmatched junction nucleotides: 6. This CDR3 spans 16 amino acids. The CDR3 DNA reads as TGTGCCAGCAGTTTAGGGGGACAGGGGGTGGGCTATGGCTACACCTTC. Translated, it gives CASSLGGQGVGYGYTF.

The CDR3 nucleotides are TGTGCTAGTGGTTTGGTACGAGGGACAGGGGTTACTAATGAAAAACTGTTTTTT. This translates into CASGLVRGTGVTNEKLFF. The chain uses TRBV12-5 and TRBJ1-4; TRBD1 aligns across 10 bases. Trimming at V came to 0 bases and at J to 2 bases, leaving 6 bases not matched to a gene. The germline V gene has CDR1 LGHNT and CDR2 FRNRAP. This CDR3 has 18 amino acids.

The V and J genes are TRBV14 and TRBJ2-2, with D possibly being TRBD2 (6 bases). The CDR3 spans 15 residues. In germline, CDR1 is SGHDN, CDR2 FVKESK. V lost 1 base, J lost 2 bases, and 8 bases lay in between. CDR3 sequence reads: CASSQGGVNTGELFF. CDR3 nucleotide sequence: TGTGCCAGCAGCCAAGGGGGGGTCAACACCGGGGAGCTGTTTTTT.

This rearrangement joins TRBV7-8 to TRBJ2-5, with a tentative D call TRBD2 (5 bases). CDR1 and CDR2 (germline): SGHVS, FQNEAQ. V shed 0 bases and J shed 5 bases, with 16 bases lying between them. This CDR3 is built from 16 residues. CDR3 in DNA: TGTGCCAGCAGCTTAGCGCGGGCAGCGAGAGGGGAGACCCAGTACTTC. Translation gives CASSLARAARGETQYF.

The genes are TRBV4-3 and TRBJ2-7; D perhaps matches TRBD2 (7 bases). CDR1 LGHNA and CDR2 YSLEER come from the germline V gene. The ends were cut back, 3 bases at V and 2 bases at J, with 17 bases in the middle. This CDR3 comprises 16 residues. CDR3 residues: CASSQQPSGGPYEQYF. The CDR3 DNA sequence: TGCGCCAGCAGCCAGCAACCTTCCGGGGGGCCCTACGAGCAGTACTTC.